Listed here are 32 T cell receptor beta chains from one sample, sequenced in a study of long-term antiretroviral therapy in people with HIV. Sequencing relied on immunoSEQ assay v3.0, run at survey level. Clones were read by immunoSEQ multiplex PCR, and TCRdb kept only the in-frame ones, dropping some. The sample holds approximately 13,000 clones, about 82% seen once. Sequenced material: unsorted PBMCs, taken 1.8 years before starting antiretroviral therapy. These receptors all come from a woman aged 40 to 50 with HIV.

The chain is built from TRBV7-3 and TRBJ2-1, with TRBD2 matching 7 bases. Per germline, CDR1 SGHTA and CDR2 FQGTGA. The CDR3 covers 16 residues. V gave up 5 bases and J gave up 6 bases; unmatched junction bases: 13. CDR3: CASSPIGLAARNEQFF. The CDR3 nucleotides are TGTGCCAGCAGCCCAATCGGCCTAGCGGCCCGCAATGAGCAGTTCTTC.

The chain joins TRBV18 to TRBJ1-1; maybe TRBD1 (5 bases). The germline gives CDR1 KGHSH, CDR2 LQKENI. Trimming cost V 4 bases and J 6 bases, with 15 bases left between them. The CDR3 loop spans 14 amino acids. The CDR3 sequence is CASSQVGVGAEAFF. The CDR3 DNA follows: TGTGCCAGCTCACAAGTCGGGGTGGGGGCTGAAGCTTTCTTT. The full variable domain, with the rest looked up from reference TRBV18 and TRBJ1-1, is NAGVMQNPRHLVRRRGQEARLRCSPMKGHSHVYWYRQLPEEGLKFMVYLQKENIIDESGMPKERFSAEFPKEGPSILRIQQVVRGDSAAYFCASSQVGVGAEAFFGQGTRLTVV.

The chain has TRBV5-4 and TRBJ2-1; D not resolved. Germline V gives CDR1 SGHNT, CDR2 YYREEE (reference sequence). The CDR3 contains 15 residues. V lost 0 bases and J lost 2, with 9 bases in between. CDR3 in DNA: TGTGCCAGCAGCTTGGGGCAGGCCCCCTACAATGAGCAGTTCTTC. As protein: CASSLGQAPYNEQFF.

This chain uses TRBV6-6 with TRBJ1-1, with 8 bases aligning to TRBD1. V shed 7 bases, J shed 6 bases, and the junction held 10 bases outside the gene matches. The germline CDR1 and CDR2 sequences are MNHNY and SVGAGI (reference sequence). This CDR3 is built from 14 residues. The CDR3 DNA reads as TGTGCCAGCATTCTAACGTCGACAGGGGCTGAAGCTTTCTTT. It translates to CASILTSTGAEAFF.

The chain recombines TRBV5-1 with TRBJ2-3; no reliable D call. CDR1 is SGHRS and CDR2 is YFSETQ in the germline V gene. V was shortened by 5 bases and J by 7 bases, with 8 bases between the two germline ends. The length of the CDR3 is 11 residues. The CDR3 coding sequence is TGCGCCAGCAGAGGTTCGAATACGCAGTATTTT. Its protein product is CASRGSNTQYF.

The rearrangement uses TRBV2 and TRBJ2-7, with a possible D match to TRBD1 (6 bases). The germline CDR1 and CDR2 sequences are SNHLY and FYNNEI. CDR3 length: 15 amino acids. Trimming shortened V by 7 bases and J by 1 base, and 17 bases separated the two germline ends. CDR3: CASIIIRDTSYEQYF. The CDR3 nucleotides are TGTGCCAGCATCATTATACGGGACACGTCCTACGAGCAGTACTTC.

The chain couples TRBV9 to TRBJ2-7; TRBD2 might be the D (7 bases). The germline gives CDR1 SGDLS, CDR2 YYNGEE. The CDR3 loop spans 17 amino acids. Trimming cost V 0 bases and J 4 bases, with 20 bases left between them. CDR3 loop: CASSVGGGAGQGYEQYF. Written as DNA, the CDR3 is TGTGCCAGCAGCGTAGGTGGGGGGGCAGGGCAGGGGTACGAGCAGTACTTC. The complete variable domain, with remaining parts taken from reference TRBV9 and TRBJ2-7, reads DSGVTQTPKHLITATGQRVTLRCSPRSGDLSVYWYQQSLDQGLQFLIQYYNGEERAKGNILERFSAQQFPDLHSELNLSSLELGDSALYFCASSVGGGAGQGYEQYFGPGTRLTVT.

The chain has TRBV14 and TRBJ2-4, with D possibly being TRBD1 or TRBD2 (5 bases each). The CDR3 is 14 amino acids. Germline CDR1 SGHDN, CDR2 FVKESK. Trimming cost V 3 bases and J 5 bases, with 11 bases left between them. Here the CDR3 reads CASSQGLGENIQYF. DNA of the CDR3: TGTGCCAGCAGCCAGGGGCTGGGGGAAAACATTCAGTACTTC.

This chain uses TRBV7-9 with TRBJ2-1; D might be TRBD2 (6 bases). V was clipped by 5 bases and J by 4 bases, with 18 bases between them. The CDR3 loop spans 16 amino acids. From germline, CDR1 is SEHNR and CDR2 FQNEAQ (reference sequence). As DNA, the CDR3 is TGTGCCAGCAGCCGAGCGGGTATCCGTCGGTACAATGAGCAGTTCTTC. This sequence encodes CASSRAGIRRYNEQFF.

The chain's CDR3 is CASSLSQGHEQFF. As DNA, the CDR3 is TGTGCCAGCAGTTTATCCCAAGGCCATGAGCAGTTCTTC. The rearrangement uses TRBV27 and TRBJ2-1, with D hard to call. There are 13 residues in the CDR3. Trimming shortened V by 0 bases and J by 8 bases, and 8 bases separated the two germline ends. In germline, CDR1 is MNHEY, CDR2 SMNVEV (reference sequence).

This rearrangement joins TRBV28 to TRBJ2-6; D uncertain. The CDR3 sequence is 15 residues long. The V and J ends lost 3 bases and 1 base respectively, with 7 bases between them. Per germline, CDR1 MDHEN and CDR2 SYDVKM. The CDR3 loop is CASSFRLSGANVLTF. The CDR3 DNA follows: TGTGCCAGCAGTTTTCGACTTTCTGGGGCCAACGTCCTGACTTTC.

V usage is TRBV9 and J usage is TRBJ2-7; either TRBD1 or TRBD2 may supply D (7 bases each). Trimming left V 0 bases short and J 5 bases short, with 12 bases between. This CDR3 has 14 amino acids. Germline CDR1 and CDR2: SGDLS and YYNGEE. CDR3 loop: CASSVVSGGDEQYF. The CDR3, as DNA: TGTGCCAGCAGCGTAGTTTCAGGGGGGGACGAGCAGTACTTC.

V is TRBV5-6 and J is TRBJ2-7; D uncertain. The CDR3 loop spans 13 amino acids. Germline lookup yields CDR1 SGHDT and CDR2 YYEEEE. V lost 0 bases, J lost 1 base, and 5 bases lay in between. The CDR3 DNA reads TGTGCCAGCAGCTTGGATCGATCCTACGAGCAGTACTTC. Translating it yields CASSLDRSYEQYF.

This rearrangement joins TRBV7-9 to TRBJ2-4, with no clear D. The V end was cut by 4 bases, the J end by 0 bases, with 19 bases between. The CDR3 extends over 18 amino acids. CDR1 and CDR2 from the germline V gene are SEHNR and FQNEAQ (reference sequence). The chain's CDR3 is CASSYGRTSSIAKNIQYF. The CDR3 DNA sequence: TGTGCCAGCAGCTACGGACGTACGTCGTCAATAGCCAAAAACATTCAGTACTTC.

The chain uses TRBV6-5 and TRBJ2-3, with a weak D call TRBD2 (5 bases). The CDR3 runs to 14 residues. The V end was cut by 6 bases, the J end by 5 bases, with 15 bases between. The V gene's germline CDR1 is MNHEY and CDR2 SVGAGI. The CDR3 sequence is CASSIGLPQDTQYF. The CDR3 DNA reads TGTGCCAGCAGCATTGGACTGCCCCAAGATACGCAGTATTTT.

V gene TRBV7-9 combines with J gene TRBJ2-7; D perhaps matches TRBD1 (5 bases). This CDR3 region has 14 residues. V was pared by 4 bases and J by 2 bases, with 12 bases between. Germline loops: CDR1 SEHNR, CDR2 FQNEAQ (reference sequence). The CDR3 nucleotides read TGTGCCAGCAGCTCAGTTGGGGCCCCCTACGAGCAGTACTTC. Protein sequence: CASSSVGAPYEQYF.

The chain combines TRBV9 with TRBJ2-2; D is unresolved. Trimming took off 0 bases at V and 0 bases at J, with 6 bases between the two ends. CDR3 length equals 15 residues. Germline CDR1 and CDR2: SGDLS and YYNGEE. CDR3: CASSVGTPNTGELFF. The CDR3 bases are TGTGCCAGCAGCGTAGGCACCCCGAACACCGGGGAGCTGTTTTTT.

The chain links TRBV9 to TRBJ2-7; D uncertain. The CDR3 spans 14 residues. The germline gives CDR1 SGDLS, CDR2 YYNGEE. The V end was cut by 1 base, the J end by 5 bases, with 13 bases between. CDR3 loop: CASSVLGGGDEQYF. The CDR3 DNA follows: TGTGCCAGCAGCGTATTGGGCGGTGGAGACGAGCAGTACTTC.

The V call is TRBV25-1, the J call TRBJ2-2; D gene uncertain. The CDR3 covers 12 residues. Trimming took 5 bases from V and 5 from J, leaving 6 bases between them. Germline V gene lookup returns CDR1 MGHDK and CDR2 SYGVNS. CDR3 nucleotide sequence: TGTGCCAGCAGTACCCGAACCGGGGAGCTGTTTTTT. Its translation: CASSTRTGELFF.

The V call is TRBV5-6, the J call TRBJ2-3; 13 bases map to TRBD2. Germline trimming cut 3 bases from V and 5 bases from J; bases unmatched to any gene: 6. Per the germline V gene, CDR1 is SGHDT and CDR2 is YYEEEE. The CDR3 runs to 16 residues. CDR3 DNA: TGTGCCAGCAGCTCTCCGGGACTAGCGGGACTAGATACGCAGTATTTT. Translated: CASSSPGLAGLDTQYF. Full variable domain (missing parts from reference TRBV5-6 and TRBJ2-3): DAGVTQSPTHLIKTRGQQVTLRCSPKSGHDTVSWYQQALGQGPQFIFQYYEEEERQRGNFPDRFSGHQFPNYSSELNVNALLLGDSALYLCASSSPGLAGLDTQYFGPGTRLTVL.

The chain is built from TRBV6-5 and TRBJ1-2; TRBD1 is a possible D gene (6 bases). This CDR3 contains 13 residues. The V and J ends lost 6 bases and 4 bases respectively, with 12 bases between them. Germline V gives CDR1 MNHEY, CDR2 SVGAGI. The CDR3 here is CASSTGGGYGYTF. As DNA, the CDR3 is TGTGCCAGCAGCACCGGAGGGGGCTATGGCTACACCTTC.

The chain carries TRBV27 and TRBJ2-7; 8 bases match TRBD1. The CDR3 runs to 13 residues. Germline trimming cut 8 bases from V and 0 bases from J; bases unmatched to any gene: 3. Germline V gene data show CDR1 as MNHEY and CDR2 as SMNVEV (reference sequence). CDR3 protein: CASSGQDSYEQYF. CDR3 sequence (DNA): TGTGCCAGCTCGGGACAGGACTCCTACGAGCAGTACTTC.

This clone is medium-sized by share. This chain links TRBV7-9 with TRBJ1-1; possible D gene TRBD1, 5 bases. Germline CDR1 is SEHNR and CDR2 is FQNEAQ (reference sequence). V lost 3 bases and J 0 bases, leaving 8 bases between the germline ends. CDR3 size: 14 residues. CDR3 bases: TGTGCCAGCAGCTTTGGGGCATTGAACACTGAAGCTTTCTTT. This codes for CASSFGALNTEAFF.

The chain recombines TRBV30 with TRBJ2-5; possibly TRBD1 for D (6 bases). The V end was cut by 0 bases, the J end by 5 bases, with 13 bases between. This CDR3 contains 14 residues. Germline CDR1 and CDR2: GTSNPN and SVGIG (reference sequence). CDR3 protein: CAWSVGALGETQYF. DNA of the CDR3: TGTGCCTGGAGTGTGGGGGCTCTCGGGGAGACCCAGTACTTC. The full variable domain, rest sourced from reference TRBV30 and TRBJ2-5, is SQTIHQWPATLVQPVGSPLSLECTVEGTSNPNLYWYRQAAGRGLQLLFYSVGIGQISSEVPQNLSASRPQDRQFILSSKKLLLSDSGFYLCAWSVGALGETQYFGPGTRLLVL.

This CDR3 is CASSLGASGELFF. CDR3 nucleotides: TGTGCCAGCAGCCTCGGCGCCTCCGGGGAGCTGTTTTTT. The V and J genes are TRBV7-2 and TRBJ2-2, with unresolved D. The V gene lost 5 bases and the J gene lost 6 bases, with 10 bases spanning the gap. Germline V lookup: CDR1 SGHTA, CDR2 FQGNSA. This CDR3 contains 13 residues.

The chain links TRBV9 to TRBJ2-1; 11 nucleotides agree with TRBD2. The CDR3 length is 20 residues. The trim removed 0 bases at V and 1 base at J, leaving 12 bases unmatched. CDR1 and CDR2 (germline): SGDLS, YYNGEE. The CDR3 is CASSVVGVTSGSSSYNEQFF. CDR3 in DNA: TGTGCCAGCAGCGTAGTTGGCGTAACTAGCGGGAGTAGTTCCTACAATGAGCAGTTCTTC.

The J gene is TRBJ1-1, the V gene TRBV19; no clear D gene. The germline V gene encodes CDR1 LNHDA and CDR2 SQIVND (reference sequence). The CDR3 sequence is 13 residues long. Deletions cut 3 bases from V and 1 base from J, with 6 bases between. CDR3: CASSIQRNTEAFF. The CDR3 DNA reads as TGTGCCAGTAGTATTCAGCGGAACACTGAAGCTTTCTTT.

The chain couples TRBV27 to TRBJ2-7; 13 bases line up with TRBD2. V gave up 5 bases and J gave up 7 bases; unmatched junction bases: 11. CDR3 length equals 16 residues. Germline-derived CDR1 and CDR2 are MNHEY and SMNVEV (reference sequence). In nucleotides, the CDR3 is TGTGCCAGCAGTCCCCTACTAGCGGGAGGGCCTCGGGAGCAGTACTTC. It encodes CASSPLLAGGPREQYF.

The V and J genes are TRBV4-1 and TRBJ1-1; tentative D call: TRBD1 (6 bases). Trimming left V 4 bases short and J 4 bases short, with 13 bases between. The CDR3 length is 14 residues. CDR1 is MGHRA, CDR2 YSYEKL, per germline. The CDR3 region is CASSPQGQGTEAFF. The CDR3 nucleotides read TGCGCCAGCAGCCCCCAGGGGCAGGGCACTGAAGCTTTCTTT.

The chain couples TRBV6-1 to TRBJ2-7; 8 bases fit TRBD1. J gave up 12 bases and V 1 base, and 17 bases lay outside the gene matches. The CDR3 loop spans 16 amino acids. CDR1 is MNHNS and CDR2 is SASEGT in the germline V gene. The CDR3, as DNA: TGTGCCAGCAGTGAAGGGCCGCGGGTGACAGGGGAATTTTTGTACTTC. Residues: CASSEGPRVTGEFLYF.

The table lists this clone with a few counts. This sequence joins TRBV4-1 and TRBJ1-1; 8 nucleotides align to TRBD1. The CDR3 totals 14 residues. V lost 3 bases to trimming and J lost 5 bases; unmatched junction nucleotides: 5. Germline values: CDR1 MGHRA, CDR2 YSYEKL. CDR3 DNA: TGCGCCAGCAGCCACCCTGGACAGGGAACTGAAGCTTTCTTT. Its protein is CASSHPGQGTEAFF.

With respect to this clone: The germline gene is not matched at one end of the junction; a read error may be the cause. This chain joins TRBV6-5 and TRBJ1-3; D is perhaps TRBD1 (6 bases). Germline assignment: CDR1 MNHEY and CDR2 SVGAGI. This CDR3 has 15 amino acids. CDR3 in amino acids: CASSNSRGLGNTIYF. CDR3 DNA: TGTGCCAGCAGTAACTCCAGGGGTCTTGGAAACACCATATATTTT.